The 20 T cell receptor beta chains presented below share a single source sample, sequenced in a study of shared clonotypes between healthy human individuals. Using immunoSEQ multiplex PCR, the repertoire was profiled, and TCRdb retains in-frame clones only, with some absent. The table records some 1.5 million clones, approximately 98% of them present only once. Sequences were obtained from naive CD4+ T cells sorted from blood. Specified subset: CD45RA+ positively selected. Receptor source: a man aged 25 to 40 in good health.

A word on this clone: Other DNA sequences within the sample encode an identical CDR3. V is TRBV18 and J is TRBJ2-7, with D unresolved. The V end lost 2 bases, the J end lost 0 bases, and 5 bases lay between the germline ends. The germline V gene has CDR1 KGHSH and CDR2 LQKENI. The CDR3 loop spans 13 amino acids. CDR3 coding DNA: TGTGCCAGCTCACCATCGAGCTCCTACGAGCAGTACTTC. Translation gives CASSPSSSYEQYF. The full variable domain, in which reference TRBV18 and TRBJ2-7 provide the parts outside the CDR3, is NAGVMQNPRHLVRRRGQEARLRCSPMKGHSHVYWYRQLPEEGLKFMVYLQKENIIDESGMPKERFSAEFPKEGPSILRIQQVVRGDSAAYFCASSPSSSYEQYFGPGTRLTVT.

The V gene is TRBV29-1, the J gene TRBJ1-2; D is unclear. Per germline, CDR1 SQVTM and CDR2 ANQGSEA. Trimming stripped 7 bases from V and 7 bases from J, with 10 bases between. The CDR3 runs to 10 residues. The chain's CDR3 is CSAENGGYTF. Here the CDR3 DNA reads TGCAGCGCCGAGAACGGTGGCTACACCTTC.

As for this clone: Other nucleotide sequences from this sample produce the same CDR3. The rearrangement links TRBV5-5 to TRBJ1-5; no firm D call. This CDR3 is built from 14 residues. Germline CDR1 SGHKS, CDR2 YYEKEE (reference sequence). V gave up 0 bases and J gave up 7 bases, with 11 bases separating them. This CDR3 reads CASSLGVGNQPQHF. CDR3 in DNA: TGTGCCAGCAGCTTGGGGGTGGGGAACCAGCCCCAGCATTTT.

The rearrangement uses TRBV4-3 and TRBJ1-2; D may be TRBD1 (6 bases). The CDR3 runs 16 residues. V lost 0 bases and J lost 7, with 18 bases in between. Germline V gene sequence: CDR1 LGHNA, CDR2 YSLEER. The CDR3 bases are TGCGCCAGCAGCCAAGAATATGAGAACAGGGTGAGTGGCTACACCTTC. Encoded protein: CASSQEYENRVSGYTF.

This sequence joins TRBV5-1 and TRBJ1-4; 7 bases fit TRBD1. There are 14 residues in the CDR3. The V and J ends lost 4 bases and 8 bases, in that order; junction bases with no gene match: 8. Looked up from germline, CDR1 is SGHRS and CDR2 is YFSETQ. CDR3 bases: TGCGCCAGCAGCCCAGGGGGGCTCTTAGAAAAACTGTTTTTT. Its protein is CASSPGGLLEKLFF.

This chain uses TRBV28 with TRBJ1-2; 8 bases agree with TRBD1. The CDR3 extends over 12 amino acids. Germline CDR1 and CDR2: MDHEN and SYDVKM. V was clipped by 7 bases and J by 8 bases; unmatched bases: 6. The CDR3 sequence is CASTQGAGGYTF. In DNA form, the CDR3 reads TGTGCCAGCACCCAGGGGGCGGGAGGCTACACCTTC.

This chain uses TRBV18 with TRBJ2-7; D not resolved. This CDR3 comprises 14 residues. The germline gives CDR1 KGHSH, CDR2 LQKENI. Trimming stripped 3 bases from V and 7 bases from J, with 16 bases between. CDR3 region: CASSPVDGAGEQYF. Written as DNA, the CDR3 is TGTGCCAGCTCACCGGTGGACGGAGCTGGGGAGCAGTACTTC.

V and J are TRBV12-5 and TRBJ2-1; a possible D gene is TRBD2 (6 bases). CDR3 length: 17 amino acids. Deletions cut 0 bases from V and 9 bases from J, with 21 bases between. Germline CDR1 reads LGHNT; CDR2 reads FRNRAP. CDR3 bases: TGTGCTAGTGGTTTGGTACACAGCCGGGAGTCTGCTTTTGAGCAGTTCTTC. As protein: CASGLVHSRESAFEQFF.

The chain links TRBV11-2 to TRBJ2-1, with a weak D call TRBD2 (6 bases). CDR3 length: 17 amino acids. The ends were cut back, 4 bases at V and 0 bases at J, with 16 bases in the middle. The germline V gene has CDR1 SGHAT and CDR2 FQNNGV. The CDR3 loop reads CASSSPLGGSSYNEQFF. In DNA form, the CDR3 reads TGTGCCAGCAGCTCCCCCCTGGGGGGAAGCTCCTACAATGAGCAGTTCTTC.

The chain has TRBV27 and TRBJ1-2; D remains ambiguous. The CDR3 is made up of 14 amino acids. CDR1 and CDR2 from the germline V gene are MNHEY and SMNVEV (reference sequence). Trimming removed 4 bases at V and 0 bases at J, with 9 bases between. CDR3 sequence (DNA): TGTGCCAGCAGTTCTCTTCTCCCTAACTATGGCTACACCTTC. Translated, it gives CASSSLLPNYGYTF.

This clone has only one observation. The rearrangement uses TRBV7-9 and TRBJ1-5, with TRBD1 matching over 9 bases. After removal of 1 base from V and 7 bases from J, the junction contained 5 bases not matched to a gene. Germline V gene data show CDR1 as SEHNR and CDR2 as FQNEAQ (reference sequence). This CDR3 is built from 15 residues. The CDR3 region is CASSLETGGSQPQHF. The CDR3 DNA follows: TGTGCCAGCAGCTTAGAAACAGGGGGCAGCCAGCCCCAGCATTTT.

The rearrangement uses TRBV7-2 and TRBJ2-1, with 13 bases aligning to TRBD2. Per the germline V gene, CDR1 is SGHTA and CDR2 is FQGNSA. This CDR3 region has 15 residues. V shed 5 bases, J shed 10 bases, and the junction held 8 bases outside the gene matches. The DNA for the CDR3 is TGTGCCAGCAGCACACAGACTAGCGGGAGGAGGGAGCAGTTCTTC. Translating it yields CASSTQTSGRREQFF.

The chain recombines TRBV7-2 with TRBJ1-2; the D gene is possibly TRBD1 (6 bases). Germline V gene sequence: CDR1 SGHTA, CDR2 FQGNSA. The CDR3 spans 14 residues. Trimming took off 1 base at V and 3 bases at J, with 9 bases between the two ends. The CDR3 bases are TGTGCCAGCAGCTTAGGGCCAGGGGACTATGGCTACACCTTC. Its protein product is CASSLGPGDYGYTF.

In nucleotides, the CDR3 is TGTGCCAGCAGTTACTCGACCAGGGGTCGGACTGAAGCTTTCTTT. Protein: CASSYSTRGRTEAFF. The V gene is TRBV6-5, the J gene TRBJ1-1; tentatively, D is TRBD1 (6 bases). V shed 0 bases and J shed 5 bases, with 13 bases lying between them. The CDR3 sequence is 15 residues long. Germline V gene sequence: CDR1 MNHEY, CDR2 SVGAGI.

The chain recombines TRBV20-1 with TRBJ2-1; D is ambiguous. Germline V CDR1 and CDR2: DFQATT, SNEGSKA (reference sequence). Trimming took off 5 bases at V and 9 bases at J, with 11 bases between the two ends. This CDR3 has 11 residues. CDR3 region: CSAGGWGEQFF. CDR3 DNA sequence: TGCAGTGCTGGTGGGTGGGGTGAGCAGTTCTTC.

V gene TRBV4-1 combines with J gene TRBJ1-4; 9 nucleotides agree with TRBD1. Germline loops: CDR1 MGHRA, CDR2 YSYEKL. The length of the CDR3 is 16 residues. With 0 bases clipped from V and 8 bases from J, the junction kept 7 bases outside the gene matches. DNA for the CDR3: TGCGCCAGCAGCCAAGACGACAGGACAGGGGACGAAAAACTGTTTTTT. Its translation: CASSQDDRTGDEKLFF.

The chain is built from TRBV19 and TRBJ1-5, with D maybe TRBD1 (6 bases). The CDR3 sequence is 18 residues long. Deletions cut 4 bases from V and 5 bases from J, with 24 bases between. CDR1 is LNHDA, CDR2 SQIVND, per germline (reference sequence). The DNA for the CDR3 is TGTGCCAGTAGTACGCGGGGGGCCGGGTTCCCATTGTATCAGCCCCAGCATTTT. Its translation: CASSTRGAGFPLYQPQHF.

The chain has TRBV28 and TRBJ2-3; no reliable D call. This CDR3 has 14 residues. The germline V gene has CDR1 MDHEN and CDR2 SYDVKM. Deletions cut 6 bases from V and 1 base from J, with 11 bases between. DNA of the CDR3: TGTGCCAGCAGGAGTAGACATCGCACAGATACGCAGTATTTT. Translating gives CASRSRHRTDTQYF.

The chain is built from TRBV14 and TRBJ2-2, with 7 bases lining up with TRBD1. Losses at the gene ends were 7 bases for V and 4 bases for J; bases not matched to a gene: 6. Germline values: CDR1 SGHDN, CDR2 FVKESK. The CDR3 length is 14 residues. CDR3: CASTADRRTGELFF. The CDR3 nucleotides read TGTGCCAGCACCGCGGACAGGCGCACCGGGGAGCTGTTTTTT.

CDR3 DNA: TGTGCCAGCAACAGCCCCTTTCGGGTGGTCGATGAGCAGTTCTTC. It codes for CASNSPFRVVDEQFF. V usage is TRBV6-4 and J usage is TRBJ2-1; D is unclear. Trimming left V 7 bases short and J 8 bases short, with 21 bases between. Germline assignment: CDR1 MRHNA and CDR2 SNTAGT. The CDR3 length is 15 residues.